The table lists the clone carrying this TCR beta chain with a few counts. No antigen is known for it. The data were obtained in a study of T cells after yellow fever vaccination. Study-wide findings and caveats: Only a minor proportion of clonotypes was detected across both CD4 and CD8 compartments. A faster peak, day 5 versus 15, was reached by the weaker secondary response. Post-booster repertoires contained most primary-vaccination clones again (approximately 97% CD4, about 88% CD8).

There are 13 residues in the CDR3. Trimming took 7 bases from V and 6 from J, leaving 13 bases between them. Germline CDR1 MDHEN, CDR2 SYDVKM. A 5'RACE template-switching step, the method used to make TCR cDNA, added a universal primer site and UMIs. TCRdb re-called the 5' RACE reads through MiXCR, storing one row per CDR3 protein. This sample has 450,000 to 650,000 distinct CDR3 sequences; approximately 13% occur once, and the top ten carry over 12%. This material consisted of PBMCs, taken on the day of the yellow fever booster vaccination. The TCR originated in a man in his thirties or forties who received the YFV17D yellow fever vaccine. V usage is TRBV28 and J usage is TRBJ2-1, with D hard to call. The DNA of the CDR3 is TGTGCCAGCAATAAGGCCATAGGCAATGAGCAGTTCTTC. It is translated as CASNKAIGNEQFF.